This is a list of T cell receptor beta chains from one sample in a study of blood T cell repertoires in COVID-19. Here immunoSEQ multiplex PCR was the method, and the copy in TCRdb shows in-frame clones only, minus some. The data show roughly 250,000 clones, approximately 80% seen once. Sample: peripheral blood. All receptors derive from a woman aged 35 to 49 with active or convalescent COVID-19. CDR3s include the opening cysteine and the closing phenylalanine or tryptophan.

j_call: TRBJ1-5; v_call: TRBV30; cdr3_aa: CAFLGNQPQHF
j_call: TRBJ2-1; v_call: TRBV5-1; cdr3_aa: CASSLGPSGGDEQFF
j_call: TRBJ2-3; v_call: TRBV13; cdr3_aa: CASSPQVGASTDTQYF
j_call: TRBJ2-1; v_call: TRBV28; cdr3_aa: CASSFEVAFNEQFF
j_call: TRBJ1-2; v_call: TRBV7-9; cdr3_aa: CASSSPRGGDYGYTF
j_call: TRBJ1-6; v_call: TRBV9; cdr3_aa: CASSTRQGGYSPLHF
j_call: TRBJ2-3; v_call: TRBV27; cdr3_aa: CASSTIFGGLSTDTQYF
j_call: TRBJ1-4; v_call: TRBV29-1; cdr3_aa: CSVKGQGGEKLFF
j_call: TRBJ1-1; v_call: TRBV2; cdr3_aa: CASSKDSPSTEAFF
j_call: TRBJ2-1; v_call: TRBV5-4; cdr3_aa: CASSLAVTRSSYNEQFF
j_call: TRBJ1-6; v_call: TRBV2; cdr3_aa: CASRPTGSSYNSPLHF
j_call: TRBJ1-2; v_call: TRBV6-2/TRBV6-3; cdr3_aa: CASSIDRANYGYTF
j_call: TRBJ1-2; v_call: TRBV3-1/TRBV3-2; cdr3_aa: CASSQATGFGTADGYTF
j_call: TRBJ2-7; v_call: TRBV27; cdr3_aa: CASGRDSYEQYF
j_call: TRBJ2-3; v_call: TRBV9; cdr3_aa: CASSEETSGASTDTQYF
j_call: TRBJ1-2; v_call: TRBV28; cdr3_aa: CASSSLTGRKIDYGYTF
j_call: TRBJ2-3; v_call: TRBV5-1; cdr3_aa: CASSLGASGRTDTQYF
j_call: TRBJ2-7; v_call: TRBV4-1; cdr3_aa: CASSQDPQGLYEQYF
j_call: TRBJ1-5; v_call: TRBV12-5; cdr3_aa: CASGIAEGAYYQPQHF
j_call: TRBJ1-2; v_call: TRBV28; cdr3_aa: CASSLFAGGSNYGYTF
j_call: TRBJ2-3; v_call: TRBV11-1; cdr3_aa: CASRPPGDTQYF
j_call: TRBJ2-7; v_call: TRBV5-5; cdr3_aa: CASSLAVRSYEQYF
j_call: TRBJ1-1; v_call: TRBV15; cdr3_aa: CATSRDQGPAFF
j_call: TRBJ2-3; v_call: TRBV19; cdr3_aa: CASSMMWSAGTDTQYF
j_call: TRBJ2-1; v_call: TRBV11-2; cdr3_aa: CASSFWGDYNEQFF
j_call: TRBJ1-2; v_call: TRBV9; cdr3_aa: CASSVPGTGGRGYTF
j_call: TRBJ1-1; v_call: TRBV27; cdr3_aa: CASSPRAGRYTEAFF
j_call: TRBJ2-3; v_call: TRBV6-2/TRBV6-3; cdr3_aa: CASSSSGLPTDTQYF
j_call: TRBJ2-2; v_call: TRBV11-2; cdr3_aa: CASSPGINTGELFF
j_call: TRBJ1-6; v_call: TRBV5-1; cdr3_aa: CASSTDGTSGPLHF
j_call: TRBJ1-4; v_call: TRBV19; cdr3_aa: CASSPGLATNEKLFF
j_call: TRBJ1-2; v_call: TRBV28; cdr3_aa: CASTQHYGYTF
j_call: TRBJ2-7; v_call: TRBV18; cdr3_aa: CASSPDRMPYEQYF
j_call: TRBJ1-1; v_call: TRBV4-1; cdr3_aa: CASSPGSGTEAFF
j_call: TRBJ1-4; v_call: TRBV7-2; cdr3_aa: CASSLAMTGGHEKLFF
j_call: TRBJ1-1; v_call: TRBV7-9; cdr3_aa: CASSSQVIGTEAFF
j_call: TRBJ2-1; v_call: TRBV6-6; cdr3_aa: CASSYSASSYNEQFF
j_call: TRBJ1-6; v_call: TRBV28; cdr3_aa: CASSLDGASYNSPLHF
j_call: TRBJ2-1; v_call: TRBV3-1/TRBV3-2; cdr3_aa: CASSQEIGGVSYNEQFF
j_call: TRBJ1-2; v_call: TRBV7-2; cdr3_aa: CASSPAPAGVYGYTF
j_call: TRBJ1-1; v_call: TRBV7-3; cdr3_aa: CASSFSTGLNTEAFF
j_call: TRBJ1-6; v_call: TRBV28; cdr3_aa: CASTPLPGRRVSPLHF
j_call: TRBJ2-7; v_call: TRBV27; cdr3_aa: CASSDRAGGREQYF
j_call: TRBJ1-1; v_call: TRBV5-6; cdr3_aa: CASSQQMNTEAFF